The 7 T cell receptor beta chains below were found in one sample sequenced in a study of blood T cell repertoires in COVID-19. Assay used: immunoSEQ multiplex PCR; TCRdb lists only in-frame clones, some missing. The repertoire holds roughly 180,000 clones, around 79% seen once, with around 8% in the top ten. The sequenced material came from peripheral blood. The receptors here all came from an older woman with COVID-19, enrolled during active disease.

The V and J genes are TRBV12-3 or TRBV12-4 and TRBJ2-7; 7 bases map to TRBD2. The CDR3 loop spans 13 amino acids. The J segment lost 7 bases and the V segment lost 6 bases, leaving 9 bases of the junction unmatched. DNA for the CDR3: TGTGCCAGCAGGTGGGACTATAAGGGTGAGCAGTACTTC. Protein product: CASRWDYKGEQYF.

The chain couples TRBV28 to TRBJ2-4; 7 bases line up with TRBD2. Germline V CDR1 and CDR2: MDHEN, SYDVKM. The CDR3 has 14 amino acids. Unmatched junction bases numbered 4, after V lost 2 bases and J lost 6 bases. The CDR3 loop is CASSLAGVSNIQYF. The CDR3 DNA sequence: TGTGCCAGCAGTTTAGCGGGAGTATCAAACATTCAGTACTTC.

As concerns this clone: At the DNA level, this CDR3 is encoded by other sequences in the same sample as well. This chain links TRBV9 with TRBJ2-5; 7 bases line up with TRBD2. The CDR3 consists of 16 residues. V trimming: 0 bases; J trimming: 1 base; junction bases outside the gene matches: 6. The germline V gene has CDR1 SGDLS and CDR2 YYNGEE. The CDR3 reads CASSVGASGTQETQYF. In nucleotides, the CDR3 is TGTGCCAGCAGCGTAGGGGCTAGCGGAACCCAAGAGACCCAGTACTTC.

This chain connects TRBV6-5 to TRBJ1-5; no reliable D call. The germline V gene encodes CDR1 MNHEY and CDR2 SVGAGI. The CDR3 runs to 13 residues. Trimming stripped 2 bases from V and 6 bases from J, with 8 bases between. This CDR3 is CASSYREGQPQHF. CDR3 bases: TGTGCCAGCAGTTACAGGGAGGGTCAGCCCCAGCATTTT.

V is TRBV3-1 (or the pseudogene TRBV3-2) and J is TRBJ1-4; TRBD1 might be the D (5 bases). Trimming shortened V by 2 bases and J by 5 bases, and 9 bases separated the two germline ends. Looked up from germline, CDR1 is LGHDT and CDR2 is YNNKEL (reference sequence). CDR3 length: 14 amino acids. The CDR3 DNA sequence: TGTGCCAGCAGCCAACGGCAGGGAAATGAAAAACTGTTTTTT. Translating it yields CASSQRQGNEKLFF.

This clone was detected only once. The chain uses TRBV19 and TRBJ2-7, with 9 bases that match TRBD2. Germline lookup yields CDR1 LNHDA and CDR2 SQIVND (reference sequence). With 6 bases clipped from V and 3 bases from J, the junction kept 12 bases outside the gene matches. This CDR3 is built from 16 residues. CDR3 nucleotides: TGTGCCAGTAGCATCTCTGGCGGGAGGGCCTTCTACGAGCAGTACTTC. It codes for CASSISGGRAFYEQYF.

The chain uses TRBV28 and TRBJ1-4; no firm D call. This CDR3 contains 14 residues. Trimming cost V 6 bases and J 8 bases, with 16 bases left between them. The germline V gene encodes CDR1 MDHEN and CDR2 SYDVKM. This CDR3 reads CASRERGRREKLFF. Here the CDR3 DNA reads TGTGCCAGCAGAGAGAGAGGGAGGAGGGAAAAACTGTTTTTT.